What follows describes a single T cell receptor (beta chain). Generated by immunoSEQ multiplex PCR, the TCRdb table keeps only in-frame clones and is missing some. The sample contains roughly 15,000 clones, roughly four fifths of which appear only once. This entry is derived from a study of technical replicates of blood from a handful of donors. The germline V gene encodes CDR1 WSHSY and CDR2 SAAADI. The V and J ends lost 4 bases and 3 bases, in that order; junction bases with no gene match: 7. This CDR3 spans 16 amino acids. The V call is TRBV10-2, the J call TRBJ2-3, with 10 positions matching TRBD2. Sequences were obtained from PBMCs. The receptor's source is a human donor in good health. CDR3 DNA: TGCGCCAGCAGTGTTTCTAGCGGGAGTGGAACAGATACGCAGTATTTT. Translation gives CASSVSSGSGTDTQYF.